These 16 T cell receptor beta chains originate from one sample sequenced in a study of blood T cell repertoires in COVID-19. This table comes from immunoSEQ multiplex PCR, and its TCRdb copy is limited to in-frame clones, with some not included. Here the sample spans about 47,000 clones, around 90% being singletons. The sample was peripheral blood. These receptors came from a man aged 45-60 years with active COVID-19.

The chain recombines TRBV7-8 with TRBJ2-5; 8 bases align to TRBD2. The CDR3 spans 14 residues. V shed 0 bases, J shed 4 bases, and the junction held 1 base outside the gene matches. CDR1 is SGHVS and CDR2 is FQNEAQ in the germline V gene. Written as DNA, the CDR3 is TGTGCCAGCAGCTTAGCGAGCGGGAGAGAGACCCAGTACTTC. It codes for CASSLASGRETQYF. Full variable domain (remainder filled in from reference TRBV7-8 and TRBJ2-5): GAGVSQSPRYKVAKRGQDVALRCDPISGHVSLFWYQQALGQGPEFLTYFQNEAQLDKSGLPSDRFFAERPEGSVSTLKIQRTQQEDSAVYLCASSLASGRETQYFGPGTRLLVL.

CDR3 loop: CATQIASSYNEQFF. The CDR3, as DNA: TGTGCCACCCAGATAGCTTCCTCCTACAATGAGCAGTTCTTC. This chain uses TRBV2 with TRBJ2-1; D is undetermined. Trimming took off 10 bases at V and 0 bases at J, with 13 bases between the two ends. The CDR3 runs 14 residues. Germline values: CDR1 SNHLY, CDR2 FYNNEI. Filled out from reference TRBV2 and TRBJ2-1, the complete variable domain reads EPEVTQTPSHQVTQMGQEVILRCVPISNHLYFYWYRQILGQKVEFLVSFYNNEISEKSEIFDDQFSVERPDGSNFTLKIRSTKLEDSAMYFCATQIASSYNEQFFGPGTRLTVL.

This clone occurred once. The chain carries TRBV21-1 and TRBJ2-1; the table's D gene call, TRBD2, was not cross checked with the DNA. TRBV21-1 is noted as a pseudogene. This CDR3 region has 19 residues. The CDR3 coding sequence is TGTGCCAGCAGCAATGGGGCACTAGCGGGAGATAGCTCCTACAATGAGCAGTTCTTC. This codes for CASSNGALAGDSSYNEQFF.

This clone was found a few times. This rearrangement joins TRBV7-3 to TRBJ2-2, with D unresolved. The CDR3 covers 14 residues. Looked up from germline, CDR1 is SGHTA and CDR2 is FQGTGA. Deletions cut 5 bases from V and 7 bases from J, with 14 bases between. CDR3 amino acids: CASSLGIAGGELFF. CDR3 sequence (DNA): TGTGCCAGCAGCCTGGGCATCGCTGGCGGGGAGCTGTTTTTT.

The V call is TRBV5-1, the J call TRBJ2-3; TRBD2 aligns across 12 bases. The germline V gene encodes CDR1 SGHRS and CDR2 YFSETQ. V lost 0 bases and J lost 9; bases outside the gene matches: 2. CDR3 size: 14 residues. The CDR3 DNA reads TGCGCCAGCAGCTTGGAACTAGCGGGAGGAACGCAGTATTTT. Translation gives CASSLELAGGTQYF.

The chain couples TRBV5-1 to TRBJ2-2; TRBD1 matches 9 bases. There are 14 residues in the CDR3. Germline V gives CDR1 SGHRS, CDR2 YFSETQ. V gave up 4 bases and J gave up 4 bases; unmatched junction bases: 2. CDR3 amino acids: CASSPQGATGELFF. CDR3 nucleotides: TGCGCCAGCAGCCCACAGGGGGCCACCGGGGAGCTGTTTTTT.

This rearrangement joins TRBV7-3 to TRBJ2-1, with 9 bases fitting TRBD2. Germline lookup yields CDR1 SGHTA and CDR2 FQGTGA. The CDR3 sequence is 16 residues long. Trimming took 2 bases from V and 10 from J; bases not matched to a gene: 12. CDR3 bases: TGTGCCAGCAGCTTAGGGGGCGGGAGGGCCCCCGGGGAGCAGTTCTTC. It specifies CASSLGGGRAPGEQFF.

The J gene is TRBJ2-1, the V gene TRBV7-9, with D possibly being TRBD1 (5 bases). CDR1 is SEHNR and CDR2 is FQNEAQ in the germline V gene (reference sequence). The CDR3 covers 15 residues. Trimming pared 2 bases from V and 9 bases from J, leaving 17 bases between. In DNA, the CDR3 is TGTGCCAGCAGCTTATCGTCAGGGAAAAAGGGTGAGCAGTTCTTC. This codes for CASSLSSGKKGEQFF.

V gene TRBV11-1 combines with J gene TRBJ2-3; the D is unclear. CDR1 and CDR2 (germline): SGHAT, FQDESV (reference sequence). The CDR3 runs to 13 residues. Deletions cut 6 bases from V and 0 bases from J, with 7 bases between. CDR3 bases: TGTGCCAGCAGGCAGACTAGCACAGATACGCAGTATTTT. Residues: CASRQTSTDTQYF. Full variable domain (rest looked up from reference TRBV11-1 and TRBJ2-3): EAEVAQSPRYKITEKSQAVAFWCDPISGHATLYWYRQILGQGPELLVQFQDESVVDDSQLPKDRFSAERLKGVDSTLKIQPAELGDSAMYLCASRQTSTDTQYFGPGTRLTVL.

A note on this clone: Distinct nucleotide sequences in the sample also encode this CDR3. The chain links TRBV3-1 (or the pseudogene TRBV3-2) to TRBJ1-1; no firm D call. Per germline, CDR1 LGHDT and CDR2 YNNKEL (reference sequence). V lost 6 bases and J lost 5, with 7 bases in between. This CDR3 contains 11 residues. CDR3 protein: CASRGGTEAFF. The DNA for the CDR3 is TGTGCCAGCAGGGGAGGGACTGAAGCTTTCTTT.

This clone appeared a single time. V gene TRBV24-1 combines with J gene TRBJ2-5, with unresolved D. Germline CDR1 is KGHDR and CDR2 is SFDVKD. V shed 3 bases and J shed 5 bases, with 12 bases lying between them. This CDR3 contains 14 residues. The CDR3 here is CATSDAGYSETQYF. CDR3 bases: TGTGCCACCAGTGATGCCGGTTACAGCGAGACCCAGTACTTC.

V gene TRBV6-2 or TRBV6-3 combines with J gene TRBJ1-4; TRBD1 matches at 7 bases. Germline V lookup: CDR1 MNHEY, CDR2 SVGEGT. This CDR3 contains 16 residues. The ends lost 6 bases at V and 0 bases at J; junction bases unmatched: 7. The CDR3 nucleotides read TGTGCCAGCAGCCGTTTTGGGACAGCAACTAATGAAAAACTGTTTTTT. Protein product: CASSRFGTATNEKLFF.

CDR3 bases: TGTGCCAGCAGCTTACTGGGACTAGCGGGATCCTACAATGAGCAGTTCTTC. Amino acid sequence: CASSLLGLAGSYNEQFF. The chain recombines TRBV7-3 with TRBJ2-1; 13 bases fit TRBD2. V was clipped by 2 bases and J by 1 base; unmatched bases: 2. Germline CDR1 SGHTA, CDR2 FQGTGA. There are 17 residues in the CDR3.

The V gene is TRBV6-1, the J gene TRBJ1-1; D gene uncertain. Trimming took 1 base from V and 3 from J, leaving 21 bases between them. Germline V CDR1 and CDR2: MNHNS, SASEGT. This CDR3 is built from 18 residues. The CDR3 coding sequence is TGTGCCAGCAGTGAAGATAACAGCCCATCGGGGTGGTACACTGAAGCTTTCTTT. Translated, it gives CASSEDNSPSGWYTEAFF.

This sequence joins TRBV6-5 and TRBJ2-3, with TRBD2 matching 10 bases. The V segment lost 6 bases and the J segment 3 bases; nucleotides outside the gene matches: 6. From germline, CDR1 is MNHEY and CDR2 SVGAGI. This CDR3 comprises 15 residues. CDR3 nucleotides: TGTGCCAGCAGCTTGGGACTAGCGTGGACAGATACGCAGTATTTT. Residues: CASSLGLAWTDTQYF.

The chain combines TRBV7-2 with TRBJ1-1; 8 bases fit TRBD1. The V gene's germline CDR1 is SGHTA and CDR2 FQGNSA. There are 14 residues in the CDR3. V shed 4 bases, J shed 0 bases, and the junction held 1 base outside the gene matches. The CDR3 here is CASSSGGVNTEAFF. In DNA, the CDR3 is TGTGCCAGCAGCTCAGGGGGCGTGAACACTGAAGCTTTCTTT.